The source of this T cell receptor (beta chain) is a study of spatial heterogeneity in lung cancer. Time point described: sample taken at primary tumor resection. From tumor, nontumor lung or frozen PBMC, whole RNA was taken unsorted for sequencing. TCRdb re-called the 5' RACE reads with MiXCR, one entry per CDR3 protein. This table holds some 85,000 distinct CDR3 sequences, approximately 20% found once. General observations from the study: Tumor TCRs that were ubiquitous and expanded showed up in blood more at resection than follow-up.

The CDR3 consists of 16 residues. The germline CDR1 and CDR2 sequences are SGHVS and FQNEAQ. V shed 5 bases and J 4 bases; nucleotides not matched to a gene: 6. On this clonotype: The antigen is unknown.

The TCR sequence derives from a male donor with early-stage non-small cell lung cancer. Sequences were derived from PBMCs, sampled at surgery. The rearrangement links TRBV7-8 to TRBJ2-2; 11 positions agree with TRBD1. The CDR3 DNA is TGTGCCAGCAGCCAGAGGACAGGGGGCGTCACCGGGGAGCTGTTTTTT. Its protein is CASSQRTGGVTGELFF.